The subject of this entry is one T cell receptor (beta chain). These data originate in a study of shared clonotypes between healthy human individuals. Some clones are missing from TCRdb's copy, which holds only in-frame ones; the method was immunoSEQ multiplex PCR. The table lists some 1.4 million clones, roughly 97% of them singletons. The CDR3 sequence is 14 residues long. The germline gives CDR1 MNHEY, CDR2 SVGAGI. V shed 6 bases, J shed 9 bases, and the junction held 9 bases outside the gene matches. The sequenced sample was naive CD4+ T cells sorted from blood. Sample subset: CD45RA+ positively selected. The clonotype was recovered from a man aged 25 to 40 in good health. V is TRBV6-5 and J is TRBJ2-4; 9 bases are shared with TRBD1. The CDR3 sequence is CASRGRDRVGIQYF. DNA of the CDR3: TGTGCCAGCAGAGGCCGGGACAGGGTCGGCATTCAGTACTTC.